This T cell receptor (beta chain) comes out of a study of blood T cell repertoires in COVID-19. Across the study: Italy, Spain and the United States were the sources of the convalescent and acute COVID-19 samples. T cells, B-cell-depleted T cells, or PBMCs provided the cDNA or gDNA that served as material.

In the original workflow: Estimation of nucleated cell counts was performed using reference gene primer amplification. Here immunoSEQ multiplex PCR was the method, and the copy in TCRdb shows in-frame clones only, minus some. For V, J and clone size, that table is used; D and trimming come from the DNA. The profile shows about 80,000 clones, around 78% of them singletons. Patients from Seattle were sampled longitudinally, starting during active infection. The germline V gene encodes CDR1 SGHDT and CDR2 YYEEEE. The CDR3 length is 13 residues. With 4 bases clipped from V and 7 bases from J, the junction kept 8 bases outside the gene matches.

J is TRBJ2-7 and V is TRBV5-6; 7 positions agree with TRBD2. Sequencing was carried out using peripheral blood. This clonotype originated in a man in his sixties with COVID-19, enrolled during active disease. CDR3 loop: CASSLQVGGEQYF. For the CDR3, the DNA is TGTGCCAGCAGCCTCCAGGTGGGGGGGGAGCAGTACTTC.